This is a list of T cell receptor beta chains from one sample in a study of T cell responses to AZD1222 COVID-19 vaccine. TCRdb's copy holds only in-frame clones and misses some; the assay was immunoSEQ multiplex PCR. The sample carries around 110,000 clones, 75% to 90% recorded once. Sequences were derived from peripheral blood, sampled on day 0 of AZD1222 vaccination. These receptors originate from an adult in good health. Both conserved end residues are part of each CDR3. A D gene is named only where the DNA matches it firmly. Clone size is given for some rows only: seen once, a few or many times, or a class if the clone is expanded.

TRBV30,TRBJ1-5,.,.,TGTGCCTGGAATGGGAAAGCCAGCAATCAGCCCCAGCATTTT,CAWNGKASNQPQHF
TRBV7-3,TRBJ2-2,TRBD2,.,TGTGCCAGCAGCTTAAGCGGGGGATTGAACACCGGGGAGCTGTTTTTT,CASSLSGGLNTGELFF
TRBV24-1,TRBJ2-3,.,.,TGTGCCACCAGTGACGACCGCGGGGATACGCAGTATTTT,CATSDDRGDTQYF
TRBV28,TRBJ2-1,TRBD2,.,TGTGCCAGCAGTCCGGGAGGCCGCAATGAGCAGTTCTTC,CASSPGGRNEQFF
TRBV5-4,TRBJ2-1,.,.,TGTGCCAGCAGTAAGTCAGGGAATGAGCAGTTCTTC,CASSKSGNEQFF
TRBV5-1,TRBJ2-2,.,once,TGCGCCAGCAGCTTGAGGGGGGACAGACTAGCCCTCACCGGGGAGCTGTTTTTT,CASSLRGDRLALTGELFF
TRBV11-3,TRBJ2-1,TRBD1,.,TGTGCCAGCGCTGCGGACAGGGGTTTGAATGAGCAGTTCTTC,CASAADRGLNEQFF
TRBV30,TRBJ1-4,.,.,TGTGCCTTAGACTACAGCGCAACTAATGAAAAACTGTTTTTT,CALDYSATNEKLFF
TRBV6-5,TRBJ2-2,.,.,TGTGCCACCCTCGGACCCGGGGAGCTGTTTTTT,CATLGPGELFF
TRBV7-9,TRBJ2-6,TRBD1,.,TGTGCCAGCAGCTCGGACAGGTCCCCTGGGGCCAACGTCCTGACTTTC,CASSSDRSPGANVLTF
TRBV6-1,TRBJ2-7,TRBD1,.,TGTGCCAGCAGTGAAGGAGCAGGGGGCGTCCACGAGCAGTACTTC,CASSEGAGGVHEQYF
TRBV18,TRBJ2-2,TRBD1,.,TGTGCCAGCTCACCAGTAATGACAGGGGGCATGAACACCGGGGAGCTGTTTTTT,CASSPVMTGGMNTGELFF
TRBV6-1,TRBJ1-1,.,.,TGTGCCAGCAGTGAAGAAAATCCAGGGCTGAACACTGAAGCTTTCTTT,CASSEENPGLNTEAFF
TRBV28,TRBJ1-3,.,.,TGTGCCAGCAGTTTAACCGCCAGCTCTGGAAACACCATATATTTT,CASSLTASSGNTIYF
TRBV9,TRBJ1-5,TRBD1,.,TGTGCCAGCAGCGCCCGAGGGGGCGGTCAGCCCCAGCATTTT,CASSARGGGQPQHF
TRBV9,TRBJ1-6,.,once,TGTGCCAGCAGCGTAGCCGGGAAGGGGCTCCACTTT,CASSVAGKGLHF
TRBV27,TRBJ2-2,.,.,TGTGCCAGCAGGAATACAGGGTTCACCGGGGAGCTGTTTTTT,CASRNTGFTGELFF
TRBV7-2,TRBJ2-7,.,.,TGTGCCAGCAGCTTAGCCCTCACCTACGAGCAGTACTTC,CASSLALTYEQYF
TRBV5-4,TRBJ2-7,.,.,TGTGCCAGCAGCCGCGGGACAGTTTCCTACGAGCAGTACTTC,CASSRGTVSYEQYF
TRBV19,TRBJ1-2,TRBD1,.,TGTGCCAGTAGTACCCCCGGACAGGGCGGCCACTATGGCTACACCTTC,CASSTPGQGGHYGYTF
TRBV7-9,TRBJ1-1,TRBD1,.,TGTGCCAGCAGCCCAGCGGACAGGGGCGCGAACACTGAAGCTTTCTTT,CASSPADRGANTEAFF
TRBV18,TRBJ1-4,.,.,TGTGCCAGCTCACCCTCTACTAATGAAAAACTGTTTTTT,CASSPSTNEKLFF
TRBV12-3/TRBV12-4,TRBJ2-5,.,.,TGTGCCAGCAGTTCAACCGCGAGTGGGACCCAGTACTTC,CASSSTASGTQYF
TRBV28,TRBJ1-6,.,few,TGTGCCAGCAGTTTACCGCACTCACCCCTCCACTTT,CASSLPHSPLHF
TRBV28,TRBJ2-7,TRBD2,once,TGTGCCAGCAGTTTGTGGGGAGGGACGGTGAGCTCCTACGAGCAGTACTTC,CASSLWGGTVSSYEQYF
TRBV30,TRBJ2-3,TRBD1,.,TGTGCCTGGAGTAAGGGACAGGTACCGTATTTT,CAWSKGQVPYF
TRBV27,TRBJ1-5,.,.,TGTGCCAGCACCCCCTCGGGGAGCAATCAGCCCCAGCATTTT,CASTPSGSNQPQHF
TRBV9,TRBJ2-1,.,once,TGTGCCAGCAGCGTAGGTCGAGATTTCCACTACAATGAGCAGTTCTTC,CASSVGRDFHYNEQFF
TRBV7-2,TRBJ2-1,TRBD2,.,TGTGCCAGCAGCATAATGACTAGCGGGGGATACAATGAGCAGTTCTTC,CASSIMTSGGYNEQFF
TRBV13,TRBJ1-2,TRBD1,.,TGTGCCAGCAGCCCCGAAGGAGGGGGCGCGGCAGATGGCTACACCTTC,CASSPEGGGAADGYTF
TRBV6-5,TRBJ1-3,.,.,TGTGCCAGCAGTTACAGATCCTCTGGAAACACCATATATTTT,CASSYRSSGNTIYF
TRBV5-5,TRBJ2-5,TRBD1,.,TGTGCCAGCAGCTTGCTCCCGGGACAGTCCTTTGAGTACTTC,CASSLLPGQSFEYF
TRBV4-2,TRBJ2-3,TRBD2,.,TGTGCCAGCAGCCAACCTCGGGGGGGAACGGGAGATACGCAGTATTTT,CASSQPRGGTGDTQYF
TRBV2,TRBJ1-5,TRBD1,.,TGTGCCAGCAGTGGACAGGGCCATAGCAATCAGCCCCAGCATTTT,CASSGQGHSNQPQHF
TRBV5-5,TRBJ2-2,.,once,TGTGCCAGCAGCTTGGTCGAAACCGGGGAGCTGTTTTTT,CASSLVETGELFF
TRBV7-6,TRBJ2-7,TRBD1,.,TGTGCCAGCAGCTTGCTCCACCCGACAGGGGGCAACGAGCAGTACTTC,CASSLLHPTGGNEQYF
TRBV2,TRBJ2-7,.,.,TGTGCCAGCAGCGCTATCAGTCAGGGATACGAGCAGTACTTC,CASSAISQGYEQYF
TRBV19,TRBJ2-1,.,.,TGTGCCAGTAGTATTGATAGGGGCGTATCCTACAATGAGCAGTTCTTC,CASSIDRGVSYNEQFF
TRBV18,TRBJ2-3,.,.,TGTGCCAGCTCACCTCTCCAGGGTCTCTTAGATACGCAGTATTTT,CASSPLQGLLDTQYF
TRBV9,TRBJ1-1,TRBD1,.,TGTGCCAGCAGCGACCACCGGGACAGGGGGCAGGGTGAAGCTTTCTTT,CASSDHRDRGQGEAFF
TRBV11-3,TRBJ2-3,TRBD2,few,TGTGCCAGCAGCCCTGGGGGAGGGGGCACAGATACGCAGTATTTT,CASSPGGGGTDTQYF
TRBV5-1,TRBJ2-2,.,.,TGCGCCAGCAGCTTGGGAAACACCGGGGAGCTGTTTTTT,CASSLGNTGELFF
TRBV9,TRBJ2-2,.,.,TGTGCCAGCAGCGAAGGGGGGAGTTCGACCGGGGAGCTGTTTTTT,CASSEGGSSTGELFF
TRBV4-3,TRBJ2-3,TRBD2,.,TGCGCCAGCAGCCAAGATTCCTCAGCGGGGGTGGCAGCAGATACGCAGTATTTT,CASSQDSSAGVAADTQYF
TRBV7-8,TRBJ1-4,.,.,TGTGCCAGCAGCCGAGGACCGAGGGGTGAAAAACTGTTTTTT,CASSRGPRGEKLFF
TRBV27,TRBJ2-1,TRBD2,.,TGTGCCAGCAGTTTACAACTAGCGGGAGCGTATGAGCAGTTCTTC,CASSLQLAGAYEQFF
TRBV19,TRBJ1-2,TRBD1,.,TGTGCCAGTAGTGCGCGACAGGGAATCCTCGCCTATGGCTACACCTTC,CASSARQGILAYGYTF
TRBV29-1,TRBJ2-1,TRBD2,.,TGCAGCGTTGACGGGAGGGGCTACAATGAGCAGTTCTTC,CSVDGRGYNEQFF
TRBV27,TRBJ2-1,TRBD1,.,TGTGCCAGCAGTTTATCGCGGCAGGGACAGCGCCTTTCCTACAATGAGCAGTTCTTC,CASSLSRQGQRLSYNEQFF
TRBV28,TRBJ1-2,TRBD1,few,TGTGCCAGCAGTCCTCCAGGGGGTAACTATGGCTACACCTTC,CASSPPGGNYGYTF